These 27 T cell receptor beta chains were sequenced from one sample in a study of CD8 T cells in ankylosing spondylitis. Each CDR3 protein is one row after TCRdb ran MiXCR on the 5' RACE reads. Among some 340,000 distinct CDR3 sequences listed, roughly 14% were seen once. Sequenced sample: blood, either unsorted or a sorted T cell fraction (not recorded which). The receptor set was obtained from a male donor with ankylosing spondylitis or in good health (not recorded which).

The rearrangement links TRBV10-2 to TRBJ2-5; D unresolved. The V end lost 3 bases, the J end lost 5 bases, and 10 bases lay between the germline ends. Germline values: CDR1 WSHSY, CDR2 SAAADI. The CDR3 covers 13 residues. The CDR3 loop is CASSEWVSETQYF. CDR3 DNA sequence: TGCGCCAGCAGTGAATGGGTTTCGGAGACCCAGTACTTC.

The J gene is TRBJ1-1, the V gene TRBV9; D gene uncertain. V was clipped by 0 bases and J by 5 bases, with 11 bases between them. CDR1 is SGDLS, CDR2 YYNGEE, per germline. The CDR3 is 14 residues long. The CDR3 sequence: CASSVDGGRTEAFF. The CDR3 DNA reads TGTGCCAGCAGCGTAGACGGAGGGCGGACTGAAGCTTTCTTT. Based on the CDR3 plus reference TRBV9 and TRBJ1-1, the full variable domain is DSGVTQTPKHLITATGQRVTLRCSPRSGDLSVYWYQQSLDQGLQFLIQYYNGEERAKGNILERFSAQQFPDLHSELNLSSLELGDSALYFCASSVDGGRTEAFFGQGTRLTVV.

With respect to this clonotype: A single base separates this from a much larger clone, so it may be a read error. This chain uses TRBV20-1 with TRBJ2-1; 13 bases map to TRBD2. CDR1 is DFQATT and CDR2 is SNEGSKA in the germline V gene (reference sequence). This CDR3 has 16 residues. CDR3 loop: CCAKGTSGVFNNEQFF. The DNA for the CDR3 is TGCTGTGCCAAAGGGACTAGCGGGGTCTTTAACAATGAGCAGTTCTTC.

The chain joins TRBV2 to TRBJ2-6; possibly TRBD1 for D (5 bases). V lost 6 bases to trimming and J lost 4 bases, with 10 bases between them. The CDR3 length is 14 residues. Looked up from germline, CDR1 is SNHLY and CDR2 is FYNNEI. CDR3: CASRDRQGANVLTF. Here the CDR3 DNA reads TGTGCCAGCAGGGATAGACAGGGGGCCAACGTCCTGACTTTC.

The chain recombines TRBV10-3 with TRBJ2-7; TRBD1 aligns across 7 bases. CDR1 ENHRY and CDR2 SYGVKD come from the germline V gene. V trimming: 2 bases; J trimming: 2 bases; junction bases outside the gene matches: 9. The CDR3 consists of 16 residues. Here the CDR3 reads CAISESGRGSTYEQYF. Written as DNA, the CDR3 is TGTGCCATCAGTGAGAGTGGCAGGGGGTCCACCTACGAGCAGTACTTC.

This clonotype was recorded a few times. In nucleotides, the CDR3 is TGCGCCAGCAGCCATGCCGGGACTAGCACACCCGGGGAGCTGTTTTTT. Translating it yields CASSHAGTSTPGELFF. This chain joins TRBV4-1 and TRBJ2-2, with TRBD2 identical over 9 bases. Germline CDR1 is MGHRA and CDR2 is YSYEKL. The CDR3 sequence is 16 residues long. Unmatched junction bases numbered 8, after V lost 3 bases and J lost 6 bases.

The rearrangement uses TRBV10-3 and TRBJ2-1; 8 positions match TRBD2. CDR3 length: 15 amino acids. V was clipped by 8 bases and J by 4 bases; unmatched bases: 10. CDR1 and CDR2 from the germline V gene are ENHRY and SYGVKD. Written as DNA, the CDR3 is TGTGCCATCCGAGGGGTTAGCGGGACGTACAATGAGCAGTTCTTC. It is translated as CAIRGVSGTYNEQFF.

Only a few counts were recorded for this clonotype. This chain joins TRBV6-1 and TRBJ2-7; possible D gene TRBD2, 6 bases. The V and J ends lost 5 bases and 0 bases respectively, with 11 bases between them. The CDR3 is made up of 14 amino acids. The germline CDR1 and CDR2 sequences are MNHNS and SASEGT. In nucleotides, the CDR3 is TGTGCCAGCAGTAGAGGCGGGGACTCCTACGAGCAGTACTTC. Protein product: CASSRGGDSYEQYF.

This clonotype was picked up one time. The V and J genes are TRBV4-2 and TRBJ2-5, with D possibly being TRBD2 (6 bases). Deletions cut 3 bases from V and 1 base from J, with 9 bases between. Per the germline V gene, CDR1 is LGHNA and CDR2 is YNFKEQ. The CDR3 has 14 residues. CDR3 in amino acids: CASSQAGSQETQYF. The CDR3 nucleotides are TGTGCCAGCAGCCAGGCGGGAAGCCAAGAGACCCAGTACTTC.

The chain employs TRBV12-3 or TRBV12-4 and TRBJ2-2; D is undetermined. V lost 3 bases, J lost 7 bases, and 9 bases lay in between. This CDR3 is built from 13 residues. For the CDR3, the DNA is TGTGCCAGCAGTTTGTATCGCGACGGGGAGCTGTTTTTT. Translating it yields CASSLYRDGELFF.

This clonotype showed up just a few times. The gene calls are TRBV3-1 and TRBJ1-2; no clear D. CDR1 is LGHDT and CDR2 is YNNKEL in the germline V gene (reference sequence). Trimming removed 4 bases from V and 1 base from J, with 10 bases in between. This CDR3 spans 14 amino acids. CDR3 sequence (DNA): TGTGCCAGCAGCCTCAGCTATTTTAACTATGGCTACACCTTC. Protein product: CASSLSYFNYGYTF.

The chain uses TRBV18 and TRBJ1-6; TRBD1 might be the D (5 bases). The CDR3 spans 14 residues. Trimming left V 3 bases short and J 5 bases short, with 8 bases between. Germline V lookup: CDR1 KGHSH, CDR2 LQKENI. CDR3 DNA: TGTGCCAGCTCACCCACACAGGATAATTCACCCCTCCACTTT. Its translation: CASSPTQDNSPLHF.

This clonotype was detected a few times. The chain recombines TRBV12-3 or TRBV12-4 with TRBJ1-1; D perhaps matches TRBD1 (6 bases). The CDR3 is made up of 14 amino acids. The V end lost 6 bases, the J end lost 6 bases, and 17 bases lay between the germline ends. CDR3 sequence: CASSPRGAVAEAFF. The CDR3 DNA is TGTGCCAGCAGCCCCCGGGGGGCCGTGGCTGAAGCTTTCTTT.

V and J are TRBV20-1 and TRBJ2-7; D is undetermined. The CDR3 covers 14 residues. Germline-derived CDR1 and CDR2 are DFQATT and SNEGSKA (reference sequence). Between the trimmed V and J ends, which lost 4 bases and 0 bases, there was a span of 13 bases. CDR3 bases: TGCAGTGCTACCCATGAGAGAAGCTCCTACGAGCAGTACTTC. Residues: CSATHERSSYEQYF.

The chain is built from TRBV20-1 and TRBJ1-1; tentatively, D is TRBD1 (5 bases). This CDR3 has 13 residues. With 3 bases removed from V and 4 bases from J, the gap between germline ends came to 12 bases. Germline assignment: CDR1 DFQATT and CDR2 SNEGSKA (reference sequence). The CDR3 sequence is CSASTLGGTEAFF. The CDR3, as DNA: TGCAGTGCTAGTACGCTCGGGGGCACTGAAGCTTTCTTT.

The chain couples TRBV5-1 to TRBJ2-1, with D possibly called TRBD1 or TRBD2 (6 bases each). V gave up 4 bases and J gave up 4 bases, with 21 bases separating them. Germline lookup yields CDR1 SGHRS and CDR2 YFSETQ. The CDR3 totals 17 residues. In DNA form, the CDR3 reads TGCGCCAGCAGCCCTGGACAGTATGGAGGGGCTTACAATGAGCAGTTCTTC. Amino acids: CASSPGQYGGAYNEQFF. Using reference TRBV5-1 and TRBJ2-1 for the parts outside the CDR3, the full variable domain is KAGVTQTPRYLIKTRGQQVTLSCSPISGHRSVSWYQQTPGQGLQFLFEYFSETQRNKGNFPGRFSGRQFSNSRSEMNVSTLELGDSALYLCASSPGQYGGAYNEQFFGPGTRLTVL.

J is TRBJ2-1 and V is TRBV20-1; no clear D. CDR3 length: 15 amino acids. V was shortened by 0 bases and J by 0 bases, with 9 bases between the two germline ends. Germline CDR1 and CDR2: DFQATT and SNEGSKA (reference sequence). The CDR3 sequence: CSARDPSHSYNEQFF. As DNA, the CDR3 is TGCAGTGCTAGAGATCCGTCTCACTCCTACAATGAGCAGTTCTTC.

This clonotype was found a few times. V gene TRBV18 combines with J gene TRBJ2-1; D is unresolved. V was pared by 2 bases and J by 4 bases, with 6 bases between. The germline V gene has CDR1 KGHSH and CDR2 LQKENI. This CDR3 region has 13 residues. CDR3 sequence (DNA): TGTGCCAGCTCACCATCGAATTACAATGAGCAGTTCTTC. It encodes CASSPSNYNEQFF.

This clonotype was found a few times. V usage is TRBV20-1 and J usage is TRBJ2-1, with TRBD2 identical over 15 bases. Germline CDR1 is DFQATT and CDR2 is SNEGSKA (reference sequence). This CDR3 is 16 amino acids long. V gave up 5 bases and J gave up 8 bases; unmatched junction bases: 10. This CDR3 reads CSAQGLAGGPGYEQFF. In nucleotides, the CDR3 is TGCAGTGCTCAAGGACTAGCGGGAGGGCCTGGTTATGAGCAGTTCTTC.

This clonotype has more than one count but fewer than ten. This chain connects TRBV7-6 to TRBJ1-1, with D hard to call. Germline V gene lookup returns CDR1 SGHVS and CDR2 FNYEAQ. This CDR3 contains 13 residues. The germline V and J ends were trimmed by 6 bases and 1 base, with 9 bases remaining between them. In DNA form, the CDR3 reads TGTGCCAGCAGGTCACAGAGGAACACTGAAGCTTTCTTT. Translation: CASRSQRNTEAFF.

This clonotype came up many times. The V gene is TRBV12-3 or TRBV12-4, the J gene TRBJ1-5, with TRBD1 matching over 7 bases. This CDR3 contains 16 residues. The trim removed 5 bases at V and 6 bases at J, leaving 13 bases unmatched. The CDR3 sequence is CASSPMGQSRGQPQHF. The CDR3 nucleotides read TGTGCCAGCAGTCCGATGGGACAGTCGAGGGGTCAGCCCCAGCATTTT.

V gene TRBV6-1 combines with J gene TRBJ1-2, with TRBD1 matching 7 bases. The CDR3 is made up of 15 amino acids. Germline lookup yields CDR1 MNHNS and CDR2 SASEGT. The trim removed 7 bases at V and 2 bases at J, leaving 10 bases unmatched. The CDR3 loop reads CASNQGGALNYGYTF. The CDR3 nucleotides are TGTGCCAGCAACCAGGGGGGGGCCCTAAACTATGGCTACACCTTC.

The rearrangement uses TRBV11-2 and TRBJ2-1; TRBD1 matches 8 bases. The CDR3 runs to 16 residues. The J segment lost 0 bases and the V segment lost 6 bases, leaving 7 bases of the junction unmatched. The germline V gene has CDR1 SGHAT and CDR2 FQNNGV. CDR3 bases: TGTGCCAGCAGTTTCACAGGGGGTAGCTCCTACAATGAGCAGTTCTTC. This sequence encodes CASSFTGGSSYNEQFF.

The chain carries TRBV4-2 and TRBJ2-7; possible D gene TRBD1, 6 bases. Trimming removed 0 bases at V and 6 bases at J, with 12 bases between. CDR1 and CDR2 from the germline V gene are LGHNA and YNFKEQ. This CDR3 has 14 residues. In nucleotides, the CDR3 is TGTGCCAGCAGCCAAGATGGGGGCGGTACCGAGCAGTACTTC. Translating gives CASSQDGGGTEQYF.

In its sample, this clonotype was seen a few times. The gene calls are TRBV11-2 and TRBJ1-1; D unclear. The CDR3 loop spans 13 amino acids. Germline CDR1 reads SGHAT; CDR2 reads FQNNGV. V lost 5 bases to trimming and J lost 8 bases, with 15 bases between them. CDR3 sequence: CASSPGPVGEAFF. CDR3 DNA: TGTGCCAGCAGCCCGGGTCCTGTCGGGGAAGCTTTCTTT.

The gene calls are TRBV5-5 and TRBJ2-3; D not resolved. Germline V lookup: CDR1 SGHKS, CDR2 YYEKEE (reference sequence). The V end lost 5 bases, the J end lost 5 bases, and 3 bases lay between the germline ends. The CDR3 sequence is 10 residues long. CDR3 coding DNA: TGTGCCAGCAGAAGAGATACGCAGTATTTT. Amino acids: CASRRDTQYF.

The V gene is TRBV6-1, the J gene TRBJ2-1; 8 bases are shared with TRBD1. Germline V lookup: CDR1 MNHNS, CDR2 SASEGT. V was pared by 0 bases and J by 9 bases, with 7 bases of the junction left unmatched. The CDR3 consists of 15 residues. The CDR3 nucleotides are TGTGCCAGCAGTGAAGCGGGACAGGTACGATCTGAGCAGTTCTTC. It translates to CASSEAGQVRSEQFF.